This T cell receptor beta chain was sequenced for a study of memory CD4+ T cells and cytomegalovirus serostatus. Findings and caveats of the study: Of 150 to 200 reported CMV TCRbeta sequences, under 80 were found in memory CD4+ repertoires.

Single viable CD3+CD4+CD8-CD45RO+ cells were sorted as the memory CD4+ T cells. Serostatus was set by detecting CMV pp150, pp28, p38, p52 IgG. Trimming left V 5 bases short and J 5 bases short, with 12 bases between. This CDR3 spans 14 amino acids. Germline CDR1 and CDR2: SGHAT and FQNNGV. Assay used: immunoSEQ multiplex PCR; TCRdb lists only in-frame clones, some missing. The sample holds tens of thousands of clones, about 80% seen once. Concerning this clone: The antigen is undetermined.

The TCR was taken from an adult in good health and CMV-seronegative. Some clones in this sample may be carry-over from other donors' samples. The specimen sequenced was memory CD4+ T cells from blood. J is TRBJ2-2 and V is TRBV11-2; D is unresolved. CDR3 DNA sequence: TGTGCCAGCAGCGCCTCAACATTGACCGGGGAGCTGTTTTTT. Amino acid sequence: CASSASTLTGELFF.